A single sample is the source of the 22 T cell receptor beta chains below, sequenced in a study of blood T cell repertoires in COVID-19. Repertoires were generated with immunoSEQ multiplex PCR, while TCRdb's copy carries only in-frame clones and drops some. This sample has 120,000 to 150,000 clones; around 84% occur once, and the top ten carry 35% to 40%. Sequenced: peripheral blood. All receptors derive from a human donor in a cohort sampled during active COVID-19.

CDR3 amino acids: CASSLGVSGLKVMNTEAFF. The CDR3, as DNA: TGTGCCAGCAGCTTAGGGGTTAGTGGGCTCAAAGTGATGAACACTGAAGCTTTCTTT. This chain joins TRBV13 and TRBJ1-1; the D is unclear. The CDR3 has 19 residues. The V gene's germline CDR1 is PRHDT and CDR2 FYEKMQ (reference sequence). The V and J ends lost 0 bases and 0 bases respectively, with 20 bases between them.

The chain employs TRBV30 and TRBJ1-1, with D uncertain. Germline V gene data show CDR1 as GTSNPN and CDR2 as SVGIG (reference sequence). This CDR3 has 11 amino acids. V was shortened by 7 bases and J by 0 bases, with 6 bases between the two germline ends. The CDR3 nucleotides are TGTGCCTTTATCCTGAACACTGAAGCTTTCTTT. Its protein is CAFILNTEAFF.

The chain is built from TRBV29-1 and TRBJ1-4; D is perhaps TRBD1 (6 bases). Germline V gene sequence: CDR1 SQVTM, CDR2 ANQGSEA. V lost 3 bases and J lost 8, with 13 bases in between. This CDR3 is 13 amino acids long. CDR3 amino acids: CSVEEQGEEKLFF. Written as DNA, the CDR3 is TGCAGCGTTGAGGAACAGGGAGAAGAAAAACTGTTTTTT.

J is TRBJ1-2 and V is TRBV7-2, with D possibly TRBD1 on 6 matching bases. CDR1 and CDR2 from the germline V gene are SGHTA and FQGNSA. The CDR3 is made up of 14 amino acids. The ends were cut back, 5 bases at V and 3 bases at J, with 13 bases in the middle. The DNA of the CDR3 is TGTGCCAGCAGCCTCGGGACATACGACTATGGCTACACCTTC. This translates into CASSLGTYDYGYTF.

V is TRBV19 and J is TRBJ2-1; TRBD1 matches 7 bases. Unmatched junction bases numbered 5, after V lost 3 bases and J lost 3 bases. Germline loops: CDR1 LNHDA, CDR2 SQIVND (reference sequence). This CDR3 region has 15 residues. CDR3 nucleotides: TGTGCCAGTAGTATTTCCGGGACAGACTACAATGAGCAGTTCTTC. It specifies CASSISGTDYNEQFF.

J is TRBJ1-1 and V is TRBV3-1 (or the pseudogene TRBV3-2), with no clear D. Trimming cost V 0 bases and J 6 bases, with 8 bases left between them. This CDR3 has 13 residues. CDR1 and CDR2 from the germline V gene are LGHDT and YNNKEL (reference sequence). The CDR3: CASSQEVRAEAFF. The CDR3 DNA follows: TGTGCCAGCAGCCAAGAGGTGAGGGCTGAAGCTTTCTTT.

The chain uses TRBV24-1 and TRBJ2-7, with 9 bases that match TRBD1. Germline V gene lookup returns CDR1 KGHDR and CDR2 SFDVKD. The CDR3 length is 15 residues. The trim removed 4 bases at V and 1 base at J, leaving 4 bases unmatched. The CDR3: CATSEAGTGSYEQYF. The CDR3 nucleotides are TGTGCCACCAGTGAGGCCGGGACAGGGTCCTACGAGCAGTACTTC.

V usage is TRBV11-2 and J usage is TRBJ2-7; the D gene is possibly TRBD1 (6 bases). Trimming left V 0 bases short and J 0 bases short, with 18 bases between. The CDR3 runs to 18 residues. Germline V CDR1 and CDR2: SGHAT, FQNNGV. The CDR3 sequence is CASSLDSYRDTSSYEQYF. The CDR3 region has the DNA TGTGCCAGCAGCTTAGACTCATACCGGGACACAAGCTCCTACGAGCAGTACTTC. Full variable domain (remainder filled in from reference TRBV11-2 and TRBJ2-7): EAGVAQSPRYKIIEKRQSVAFWCNPISGHATLYWYQQILGQGPKLLIQFQNNGVVDDSQLPKDRFSAERLKGVDSTLKIQPAKLEDSAVYLCASSLDSYRDTSSYEQYFGPGTRLTVT.

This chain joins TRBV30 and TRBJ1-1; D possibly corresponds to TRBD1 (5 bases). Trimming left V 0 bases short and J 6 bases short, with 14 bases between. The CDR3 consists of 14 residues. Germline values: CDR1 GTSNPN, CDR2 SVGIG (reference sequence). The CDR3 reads CAWSVGQGFAEAFF. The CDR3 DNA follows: TGTGCCTGGAGTGTAGGGCAGGGCTTCGCTGAAGCTTTCTTT.

CDR3 bases: TGCGCCAGCAGCTTGGCCGAACAGGGGGCCTATGGCTACACCTTC. It codes for CASSLAEQGAYGYTF. The chain couples TRBV5-1 to TRBJ1-2; TRBD1 matches at 9 bases. Germline values: CDR1 SGHRS, CDR2 YFSETQ. Trimming took 0 bases from V and 4 from J; bases not matched to a gene: 4. This CDR3 has 15 amino acids.

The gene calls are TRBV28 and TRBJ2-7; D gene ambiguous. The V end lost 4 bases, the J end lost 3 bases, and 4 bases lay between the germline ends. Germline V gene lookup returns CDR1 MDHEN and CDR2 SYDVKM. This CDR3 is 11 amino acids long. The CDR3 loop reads CASSSLYEQYF. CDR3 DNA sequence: TGTGCCAGCAGTTCTCTCTACGAGCAGTACTTC.

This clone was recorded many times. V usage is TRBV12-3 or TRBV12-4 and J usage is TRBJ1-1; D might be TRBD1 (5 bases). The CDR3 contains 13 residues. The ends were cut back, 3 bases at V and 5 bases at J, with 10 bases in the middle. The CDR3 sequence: CASSFTRGTEAFF. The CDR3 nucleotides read TGTGCCAGCAGTTTCACCCGGGGGACTGAAGCTTTCTTT.

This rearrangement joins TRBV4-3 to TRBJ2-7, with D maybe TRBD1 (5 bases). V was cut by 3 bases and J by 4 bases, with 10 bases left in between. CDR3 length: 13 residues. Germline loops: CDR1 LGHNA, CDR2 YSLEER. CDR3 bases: TGCGCCAGCAGCCACCTCCAGGGTTACGAGCAGTACTTC. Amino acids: CASSHLQGYEQYF.

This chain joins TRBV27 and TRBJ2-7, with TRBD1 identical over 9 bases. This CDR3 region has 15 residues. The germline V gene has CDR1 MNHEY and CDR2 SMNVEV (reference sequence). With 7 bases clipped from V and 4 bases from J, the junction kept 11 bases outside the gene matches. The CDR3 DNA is TGTGCCAGCACCTCAGTTGGGACAGGGTCTTACGAGCAGTACTTC. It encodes CASTSVGTGSYEQYF.

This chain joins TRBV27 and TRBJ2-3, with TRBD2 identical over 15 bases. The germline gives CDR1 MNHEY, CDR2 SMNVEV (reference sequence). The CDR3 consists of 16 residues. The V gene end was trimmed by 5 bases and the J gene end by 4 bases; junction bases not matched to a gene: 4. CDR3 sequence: CASSPGTSGGPDTQYF. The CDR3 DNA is TGTGCCAGCAGTCCAGGGACTAGCGGGGGGCCAGATACGCAGTATTTT.

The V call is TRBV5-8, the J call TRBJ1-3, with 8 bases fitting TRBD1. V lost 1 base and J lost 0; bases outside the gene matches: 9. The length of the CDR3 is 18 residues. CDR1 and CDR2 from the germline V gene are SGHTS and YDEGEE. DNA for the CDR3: TGTGCCAGCAGCTTGAACGCCGGACAGGGTTACTCTGGAAACACCATATATTTT. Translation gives CASSLNAGQGYSGNTIYF.

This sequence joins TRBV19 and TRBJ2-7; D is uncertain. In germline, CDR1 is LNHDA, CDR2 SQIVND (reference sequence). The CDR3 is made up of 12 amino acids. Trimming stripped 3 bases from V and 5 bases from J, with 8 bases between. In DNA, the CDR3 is TGTGCCAGTAGTATGGTTGGCAACGAGCAGTACTTC. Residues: CASSMVGNEQYF.

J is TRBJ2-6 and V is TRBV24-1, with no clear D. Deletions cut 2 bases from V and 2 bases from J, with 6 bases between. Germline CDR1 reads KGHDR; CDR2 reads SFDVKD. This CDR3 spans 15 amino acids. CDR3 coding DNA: TGTGCCACCAGTGATTCCGACACTGGGGCCAACGTCCTGACTTTC. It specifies CATSDSDTGANVLTF.

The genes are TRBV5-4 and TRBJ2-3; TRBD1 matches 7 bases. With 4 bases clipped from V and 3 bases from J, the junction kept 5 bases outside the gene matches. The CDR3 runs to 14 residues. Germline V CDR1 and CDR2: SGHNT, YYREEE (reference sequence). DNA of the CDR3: TGTGCCAGCAGCCCGGGACAGAAAACAGATACGCAGTATTTT. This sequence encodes CASSPGQKTDTQYF.

CDR3 in DNA: TGTGCCAGCAGTTCCTCGACAGGGGCACCCAACTATGGCTACACCTTC. Encoded protein: CASSSSTGAPNYGYTF. V usage is TRBV28 and J usage is TRBJ1-2, with TRBD1 matching over 8 bases. This CDR3 comprises 16 residues. Losses at the gene ends were 4 bases for V and 2 bases for J; bases not matched to a gene: 9. CDR1 and CDR2 (germline): MDHEN, SYDVKM.

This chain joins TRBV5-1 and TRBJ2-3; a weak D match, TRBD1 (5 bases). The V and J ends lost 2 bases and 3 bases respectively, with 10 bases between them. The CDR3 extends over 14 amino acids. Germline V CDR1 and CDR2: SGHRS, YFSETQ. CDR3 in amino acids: CASSLQDPTDTQYF. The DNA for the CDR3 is TGCGCCAGCAGCTTACAGGATCCGACAGATACGCAGTATTTT. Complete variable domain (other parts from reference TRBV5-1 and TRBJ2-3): KAGVTQTPRYLIKTRGQQVTLSCSPISGHRSVSWYQQTPGQGLQFLFEYFSETQRNKGNFPGRFSGRQFSNSRSEMNVSTLELGDSALYLCASSLQDPTDTQYFGPGTRLTVL.

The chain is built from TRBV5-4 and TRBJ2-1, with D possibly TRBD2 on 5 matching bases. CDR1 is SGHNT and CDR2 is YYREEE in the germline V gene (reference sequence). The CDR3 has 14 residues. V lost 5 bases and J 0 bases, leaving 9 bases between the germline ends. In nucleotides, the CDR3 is TGTGCCAGCAGTCGGGAAACCTCCTACAATGAGCAGTTCTTC. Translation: CASSRETSYNEQFF. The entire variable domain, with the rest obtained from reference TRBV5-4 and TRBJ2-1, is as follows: ETGVTQSPTHLIKTRGQQVTLRCSSQSGHNTVSWYQQALGQGPQFIFQYYREEENGRGNFPPRFSGLQFPNYSSELNVNALELDDSALYLCASSRETSYNEQFFGPGTRLTVL.